This T cell receptor beta chain is from a study of beta chain features in type 1 diabetes. The study, taken as a whole, reports: These data did not resolve whether HLA type affects TCRB rearrangement.

Expressed TCRB transcripts were sequenced, since all the RNA that had been isolated was reverse transcribed. The protocol was immunoSEQ multiplex PCR, while the TCRdb copy is restricted to in-frame clones and leaves out a portion. The sample lists 200,000 to 250,000 clones; less than 15% were seen once. This clone occurred a few times. Its antigen is not identified. This CDR3 is 14 amino acids long. Germline CDR1 SGHTA, CDR2 FQGNSA. V lost 2 bases and J 4 bases, leaving 9 bases between the germline ends. This sequence was found in a woman in her forties in good health. Sequencing used naive CD4+ T cells from blood. The chain combines TRBV7-2 with TRBJ2-1, with a tentative D call TRBD2 (6 bases). The CDR3 DNA is TGTGCCAGCAGCTTATTAGCGGCGTACAATGAGCAGTTCTTC. Translating it yields CASSLLAAYNEQFF.